The T cell receptor beta chain under discussion was sequenced for a study of radiotherapy plus CTLA-4 blockade in lung cancer. About the research overall: Objective responses were seen in 18% of patients, disease control in more than 30%. Overall study results and limits: With interferon-beta, early dynamics of blood T cell clones were reported to best predict response. Blood-borne expansion of tumor-derived TCR clones followed radiotherapy plus ipilimumab.

Details on this clone: Its antigen remains unidentified.

With V trimmed by 3 bases and J by 8 bases, 5 bases remained unmatched. The CDR3 is made up of 14 amino acids. Germline CDR1 and CDR2: MNHEY and SMNVEV (reference sequence). Sequenced by immunoSEQ multiplex PCR; TCRdb stores in-frame clones only, minus some. The sample has 50,000 or so clones, approximately 80% seen once. This sequence originates from a human donor with non-small cell lung cancer who had a partial response to radiotherapy plus ipilimumab. This chain connects TRBV27 to TRBJ1-4; 8 nucleotides agree with TRBD1. The sample was peripheral blood, taken from a patient treated with radiotherapy plus ipilimumab. The CDR3 protein is CASSFYRGDEKLFF. The CDR3 coding sequence is TGTGCCAGCAGTTTCTACAGGGGGGACGAAAAACTGTTTTTT.